The rows below give T cell receptor beta chains drawn from one sample of a study of CD8 T cells in Susac syndrome. In TCRdb, the immunoSEQ multiplex PCR reads were re-called with MiXCR into one record per CDR3 protein. The repertoire holds under 250,000 distinct CDR3 sequences, around 95% seen once, with around 0.067% in the top ten. The sequenced sample consisted of CD4+ T cells from PBMCs. These receptors were obtained from a human donor with multiple sclerosis. Each CDR3 is given with its conserved first and last residue. A D gene is named only where the DNA matches it firmly. Only some rows state a clone size, as once, few, many or a class for expanded clones.

clone_size,v_call,d_call,j_call,cdr3_aa,cdr3_nt
once,TRBV24-1,TRBD1,TRBJ2-7,CATRPGQGAYEQYF,TGTGCCACCAGGCCGGGACAGGGGGCCTACGAGCAGTACTTC
.,TRBV6-1,.,TRBJ1-1,CASSVVNTEAFF,TGTGCCAGCAGTGTCGTGAACACTGAAGCTTTCTTT
.,TRBV7-8,.,TRBJ1-4,CASSPAGGYNEKLFF,TGTGCCAGCAGCCCCGCGGGTGGTTATAATGAAAAACTGTTTTTT
.,TRBV7-3,TRBD1,TRBJ2-1,CASSANRGSYNEQFF,TGTGCCAGCAGCGCTAACAGGGGTTCCTACAATGAGCAGTTCTTC
.,TRBV27,.,TRBJ2-1,CATAPAALYNEQFF,TGTGCCACCGCCCCGGCGGCCCTGTACAATGAGCAGTTCTTC
.,TRBV19,TRBD1,TRBJ1-2,CASSIAGGTRGYTF,TGTGCCAGTAGTATTGCAGGGGGCACGAGAGGCTACACCTTC
.,TRBV7-8,.,TRBJ1-2,CASSLGGVRGYGYTF,TGTGCCAGCAGCTTAGGAGGCGTGAGGGGTTATGGCTACACCTTC
.,TRBV28,.,TRBJ1-1,CASEFASRPGTEAFF,TGTGCCAGCGAGTTCGCGAGCCGCCCCGGGACTGAAGCTTTCTTT
.,TRBV11-2,.,TRBJ1-5,CASSLDRVGQPQHF,TGTGCCAGCAGCTTAGATCGGGTGGGTCAGCCCCAGCATTTT
few,TRBV7-2,.,TRBJ1-1,CASSLELGNTEAFF,TGTGCCAGCAGCTTAGAACTGGGGAACACTGAAGCTTTCTTT
few,TRBV7-9,TRBD2,TRBJ2-7,CASSKTSGGVYEQYF,TGTGCCAGCAGCAAGACTAGCGGGGGGGTCTACGAGCAGTACTTC
.,TRBV25-1,.,TRBJ1-4,CASSARAVNEKLFF,TGTGCCAGCAGTGCCCGGGCGGTTAATGAAAAACTGTTTTTT
.,TRBV19,.,TRBJ1-5,CASSMRIMSNQPQHF,TGTGCCAGTAGTATGCGGATCATGAGCAATCAGCCCCAGCATTTT
.,TRBV29-1,.,TRBJ2-3,CSVRDSAGPTDTQYF,TGCAGCGTTCGTGATTCGGCGGGACCCACAGATACGCAGTATTTT
.,TRBV2,.,TRBJ1-5,CASSAGTESNQPQHF,TGTGCCAGCAGTGCCGGGACGGAGAGCAATCAGCCCCAGCATTTT
.,TRBV30,.,TRBJ2-6,CAWRSSGANVLTF,TGTGCCTGGAGAAGCTCTGGGGCCAACGTCCTGACTTTC
.,TRBV5-1,.,TRBJ2-7,CASSLGLARSYEQYF,TGCGCCAGCAGCTTGGGGCTAGCGCGGTCCTACGAGCAGTACTTC
.,TRBV9,TRBD2,TRBJ2-2,CASSVGAGVGTGELFF,TGTGCCAGCAGCGTAGGGGCGGGAGTTGGTACCGGGGAGCTGTTTTTT
.,TRBV7-3,.,TRBJ1-2,CASSLTHNYGYTF,TGTGCCAGCAGCTTAACCCACAACTATGGCTACACCTTC
.,TRBV5-1,TRBD2,TRBJ2-5,CASAPTSGRTQETQYF,TGCGCCAGCGCACCTACTAGCGGGAGGACCCAAGAGACCCAGTACTTC
.,TRBV7-3,TRBD1,TRBJ2-2,CASSFDTGGATGELFF,TGTGCCAGCAGCTTTGATACAGGGGGCGCGACCGGGGAGCTGTTTTTT
once,TRBV20-1,TRBD1,TRBJ1-5,CSGGQGGSEGPQHF,TGCAGCGGCGGACAGGGCGGTTCCGAGGGGCCCCAGCATTTT
.,TRBV19,.,TRBJ2-5,CASSNPSLGSVTQYF,TGTGCCAGTAGTAACCCCTCCTTAGGTTCGGTGACCCAGTACTTC
.,TRBV20-1,.,TRBJ2-5,CSARVVETQYF,TGCAGTGCTAGAGTGGTTGAGACCCAGTACTTC
.,TRBV9,.,TRBJ2-7,CASSVEAGTPEQYF,TGTGCCAGCAGCGTAGAGGCAGGGACTCCGGAGCAGTACTTC
.,TRBV11-2,TRBD2,TRBJ2-3,CASSSLAGVVDTQYF,TGTGCCAGCAGCTCCTTAGCGGGAGTGGTAGATACGCAGTATTTT
.,TRBV20-1,.,TRBJ1-5,CSAAEGQPQHF,TGCAGTGCTGCCGAGGGTCAGCCCCAGCATTTT
.,TRBV28,.,TRBJ1-5,CASSLRDKNQPQHF,TGTGCCAGCAGTCTCCGGGACAAAAATCAGCCCCAGCATTTT
.,TRBV9,TRBD2,TRBJ2-7,CASSEGSSGTLYEQYF,TGTGCCAGCAGCGAGGGAAGTAGCGGGACTCTCTACGAGCAGTACTTC
once,TRBV7-9,.,TRBJ2-6,CASRPPLPSGANVLTF,TGTGCCAGCAGACCACCTCTCCCCTCTGGGGCCAACGTCCTGACTTTC
.,TRBV5-1,TRBD2,TRBJ2-5,CASNWNLAGGDETQYF,TGCGCCAGCAACTGGAACCTAGCGGGAGGTGATGAGACCCAGTACTTC
.,TRBV20-1,.,TRBJ1-2,CSARPTGRYTF,TGCAGTGCTAGACCCACGGGCAGATACACCTTC
.,TRBV24-1,.,TRBJ1-4,CATSDFPLRTNEKLFF,TGTGCCACCAGTGATTTCCCCCTCAGGACTAATGAAAAACTGTTTTTT
.,TRBV7-9,.,TRBJ2-1,CASSLMAWARNYNEQFF,TGTGCCAGCAGCTTAATGGCGTGGGCGCGGAACTACAATGAGCAGTTCTTC